The T cell receptor beta chain described here comes from a study of blood T cell repertoires in COVID-19. Study as a whole: The origin of the acute and convalescent COVID-19 samples was the United States, Italy and Spain.

The germline V gene has CDR1 SGDLS and CDR2 YYNGEE. The CDR3 has 16 amino acids. With 3 bases removed from V and 0 bases from J, the gap between germline ends came to 14 bases. Only in-frame clones appear in the TCRdb table, and some are missing; sequencing was by immunoSEQ multiplex PCR. The sample holds 210,000 or so clones, roughly 78% seen once. This chain uses TRBV9 with TRBJ2-3; the D gene is possibly TRBD2 (6 bases). The TCR comes from a woman older than 75 with active or convalescent COVID-19. The source material was peripheral blood. CDR3 DNA sequence: TGTGCCAGCAGCGGGGGCGGGACCCCGAGCACAGATACGCAGTATTTT. This sequence encodes CASSGGGTPSTDTQYF.